This TCR beta chain was captured by sequencing in a study of T cell responses to AZD1222 COVID-19 vaccine. The junction had 1 base not matched to a gene; V was cut back by 7 bases and J by 2 bases. CDR1 is LNHDA and CDR2 is SQIVND in the germline V gene (reference sequence). The CDR3 spans 13 residues. Clones were sequenced by immunoSEQ multiplex PCR, and TCRdb holds only the in-frame ones, with some missing. Here the sample spans tens of thousands of clones, 87% being singletons. Specimen: peripheral blood, collected 28 days after the second AZD1222 dose. The receptor was derived from an adult who received the AZD1222 COVID-19 vaccine. V usage is TRBV19 and J usage is TRBJ1-5; 8 bases are shared with TRBD1. The CDR3 here is CASMDRGNQPQHF. The CDR3 coding sequence is TGTGCCAGTATGGACAGGGGCAATCAGCCCCAGCATTTT.